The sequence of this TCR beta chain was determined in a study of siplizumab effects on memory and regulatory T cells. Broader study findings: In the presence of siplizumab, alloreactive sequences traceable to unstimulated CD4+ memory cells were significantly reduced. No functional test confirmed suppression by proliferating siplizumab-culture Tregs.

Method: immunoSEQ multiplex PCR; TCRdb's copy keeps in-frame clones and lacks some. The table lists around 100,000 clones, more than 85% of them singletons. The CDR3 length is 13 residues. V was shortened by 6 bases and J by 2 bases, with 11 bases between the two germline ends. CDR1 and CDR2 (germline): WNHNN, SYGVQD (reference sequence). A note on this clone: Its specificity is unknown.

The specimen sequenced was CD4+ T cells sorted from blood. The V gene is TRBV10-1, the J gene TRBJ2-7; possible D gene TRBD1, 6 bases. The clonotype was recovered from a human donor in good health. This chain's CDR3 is CASRQGPTYEQYF. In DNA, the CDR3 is TGCGCCAGCAGACAGGGACCGACCTACGAGCAGTACTTC.